What follows are 3 T cell receptor beta chains derived from one specimen sequenced in a study of blood T cell repertoires in COVID-19. Measured with immunoSEQ multiplex PCR; TCRdb has only the in-frame clones, and not every one. The sample includes fewer than 150,000 clones, approximately 87% of them seen just once. The sequenced sample was peripheral blood. The receptors originated from a man aged 65 to 85 who had recovered from COVID-19.

The rearrangement joins TRBV28 to TRBJ1-1, with D possibly being TRBD1 (5 bases). CDR3 length: 15 amino acids. Germline CDR1 is MDHEN and CDR2 is SYDVKM. Trimming cost V 2 bases and J 6 bases, with 16 bases left between them. CDR3 amino acids: CASSLAGPRGPEAFF. The CDR3 region has the DNA TGTGCCAGCAGTTTAGCGGGACCCCGGGGCCCTGAAGCTTTCTTT.

The chain links TRBV11-3 to TRBJ2-7; TRBD1 agrees at 9 bases. The V segment lost 5 bases and the J segment 2 bases; nucleotides outside the gene matches: 4. Per germline, CDR1 SGHNT and CDR2 YENEEA. This CDR3 is 14 amino acids long. The CDR3 loop reads CASSRDRAAYEQYF. In nucleotides, the CDR3 is TGTGCCAGCAGCCGGGACAGGGCCGCCTACGAGCAGTACTTC.

The rearrangement joins TRBV5-6 to TRBJ2-6; the match to TRBD1 covers 7 bases. V dropped 2 bases and J dropped 0; count of bases not matched to a gene: 5. Germline V gene sequence: CDR1 SGHDT, CDR2 YYEEEE. This CDR3 region has 17 residues. In DNA form, the CDR3 reads TGTGCCAGCAGCTTAACAGGGGCCTCCTCTGGGGCCAACGTCCTGACTTTC. Encoded protein: CASSLTGASSGANVLTF.